The 27 T cell receptor beta chains below were found in one sample sequenced in a study of graft-versus-host responses after intestinal transplantation. Profiled with immunoSEQ multiplex PCR; TCRdb holds only in-frame clones, not every one. The repertoire consists of tens of thousands of clones, with 92% occurring once and the leading ten covering about 0.67%. Sequences were derived from PBMCs, sampled 98 days after intestinal transplantation. The receptors come from a human patient who received an intestinal transplant, so some T cells may come from the graft donor.

This clone was observed a few times. The chain links TRBV19 to TRBJ1-4; D uncertain. The V end lost 7 bases, the J end lost 7 bases, and 16 bases lay between the germline ends. Germline CDR1 reads LNHDA; CDR2 reads SQIVND (reference sequence). This CDR3 region has 14 residues. Written as DNA, the CDR3 is TGTGCCAGTAAGCGGTTTGGATGGGGTGAAAAACTGTTTTTT. It encodes CASKRFGWGEKLFF.

The rearrangement uses TRBV29-1 and TRBJ1-2, with D perhaps matching TRBD1 (5 bases). The CDR3 runs 13 residues. Trimming left V 6 bases short and J 3 bases short, with 14 bases between. Germline CDR1 reads SQVTM; CDR2 reads ANQGSEA. The CDR3 spells CSVVSGADYGYTF. The CDR3 nucleotides read TGCAGCGTCGTTAGCGGGGCCGACTATGGCTACACCTTC.

The rearrangement uses TRBV23-1 and TRBJ2-3; D is undetermined. TRBV23-1 is an ORF, with its function uncertain. This CDR3 contains 12 residues. V was cut by 4 bases and J by 4 bases, with 6 bases left in between. This chain's CDR3 is CASSPRPDTQYF. For the CDR3, the DNA is TGCGCCAGCAGTCCACGACCAGATACGCAGTATTTT.

This rearrangement joins TRBV2 to TRBJ1-2; D is uncertain. The germline V gene has CDR1 SNHLY and CDR2 FYNNEI. This CDR3 is built from 14 residues. The V end was cut by 3 bases, the J end by 4 bases, with 12 bases between. CDR3 DNA sequence: TGTGCCAGCAGTGACCTTCCCACCAGCTATGGCTACACCTTC. It encodes CASSDLPTSYGYTF.

CDR3 protein: CASSLRGGNEQYF. The CDR3 DNA follows: TGTGCCAGCAGCTTGCGTGGAGGGAACGAGCAGTACTTC. This chain joins TRBV5-5 and TRBJ2-7; a possible D gene is TRBD2 (6 bases). Germline V gene lookup returns CDR1 SGHKS and CDR2 YYEKEE (reference sequence). The V end lost 1 base, the J end lost 5 bases, and 10 bases lay between the germline ends. This CDR3 is built from 13 residues.

CDR3 nucleotide sequence: TGCAGCGTTGTCGAGCAGACCCAGTACTTC. Residues: CSVVEQTQYF. The chain carries TRBV29-1 and TRBJ2-5; D is uncertain. The V gene lost 4 bases and the J gene lost 6 bases, with 6 bases spanning the gap. The CDR3 consists of 10 residues. Germline V gives CDR1 SQVTM, CDR2 ANQGSEA.

The chain is built from TRBV6-1 and TRBJ1-4, with D perhaps matching TRBD1 (5 bases). The CDR3 contains 14 residues. The germline gives CDR1 MNHNS, CDR2 SASEGT. V was trimmed by 3 bases and J by 8 bases, leaving 13 bases between them. The CDR3 DNA sequence: TGTGCCAGCAGTGATGTTTGGGGGGGGGAAAAACTGTTTTTT. Protein product: CASSDVWGGEKLFF.

The chain has TRBV11-3 and TRBJ2-3, with D perhaps given as TRBD1 or TRBD2 (7 bases each). Looked up from germline, CDR1 is SGHNT and CDR2 is YENEEA. The CDR3 is made up of 15 amino acids. V was shortened by 5 bases and J by 0 bases, with 12 bases between the two germline ends. CDR3 in amino acids: CASSLGGGSTDTQYF. CDR3 bases: TGTGCCAGCAGCCTGGGAGGGGGCAGCACAGATACGCAGTATTTT.

The rearrangement uses TRBV6-5 and TRBJ2-3, with D possibly being TRBD1 (5 bases). Germline CDR1 is MNHEY and CDR2 is SVGAGI. Trimming removed 3 bases from V and 8 bases from J, with 15 bases in between. CDR3 size: 14 residues. The CDR3 spells CASSYGPGSATQYF. CDR3 bases: TGTGCCAGCAGTTATGGTCCAGGGTCTGCTACGCAGTATTTT.

J is TRBJ1-1 and V is TRBV4-1; no clear D. The length of the CDR3 is 15 residues. Germline values: CDR1 MGHRA, CDR2 YSYEKL. The V and J ends lost 1 base and 4 bases respectively, with 13 bases between them. CDR3 residues: CASSQAVAGGTEAFF. CDR3 DNA sequence: TGCGCCAGCAGCCAAGCGGTAGCAGGCGGCACTGAAGCTTTCTTT.

This chain links TRBV27 with TRBJ2-5; tentatively, D is TRBD2 (6 bases). Trimming stripped 2 bases from V and 5 bases from J, with 12 bases between. From germline, CDR1 is MNHEY and CDR2 SMNVEV (reference sequence). The CDR3 runs to 14 residues. The DNA of the CDR3 is TGTGCCAGCAGTTTAGTAGCAGGGAGGGAGACCCAGTACTTC. Amino acid sequence: CASSLVAGRETQYF.

V gene TRBV5-4 combines with J gene TRBJ2-7; 7 bases are a match to TRBD2. Germline V lookup: CDR1 SGHNT, CDR2 YYREEE (reference sequence). This CDR3 comprises 18 residues. V lost 0 bases to trimming and J lost 3 bases; unmatched junction nucleotides: 15. The CDR3 here is CASSLGLGRPGGYYEQYF. In nucleotides, the CDR3 is TGTGCCAGCAGCTTGGGCCTAGGTCGCCCGGGGGGTTACTACGAGCAGTACTTC.

J is TRBJ1-5 and V is TRBV27; D is uncertain. Trimming removed 3 bases at V and 0 bases at J, with 9 bases between. The CDR3 loop spans 15 amino acids. The germline gives CDR1 MNHEY, CDR2 SMNVEV (reference sequence). The CDR3 here is CASSLRPHSNQPQHF. CDR3 bases: TGTGCCAGCAGTTTGAGACCCCATAGCAATCAGCCCCAGCATTTT.

This rearrangement joins TRBV19 to TRBJ2-1; 9 nucleotides match TRBD2. Per germline, CDR1 LNHDA and CDR2 SQIVND (reference sequence). V trimming: 5 bases; J trimming: 7 bases; junction bases outside the gene matches: 9. The length of the CDR3 is 15 residues. CDR3 bases: TGTGCCAGTAGTTCCGGGACTAGCTATAAAAATGAGCAGTTCTTC. This translates into CASSSGTSYKNEQFF.

The chain combines TRBV28 with TRBJ2-7; TRBD1 matches at 12 bases. Per the germline V gene, CDR1 is MDHEN and CDR2 is SYDVKM. The CDR3 is 17 residues long. V lost 6 bases to trimming and J lost 7 bases; unmatched junction nucleotides: 16. The CDR3: CASRLPLGTGGRREQYF. In nucleotides, the CDR3 is TGTGCCAGCAGACTCCCTCTCGGGACAGGGGGCCGTCGTGAGCAGTACTTC.

The rearrangement uses TRBV2 and TRBJ2-1; D not certain. V lost 8 bases, J lost 5 bases, and 4 bases lay in between. Germline V gene lookup returns CDR1 SNHLY and CDR2 FYNNEI. The CDR3 contains 10 residues. This CDR3 is CASGDNEQFF. CDR3 DNA: TGTGCCAGCGGAGACAATGAGCAGTTCTTC.

The chain combines TRBV6-5 with TRBJ2-3, with TRBD2 matching over 13 bases. Germline assignment: CDR1 MNHEY and CDR2 SVGAGI. The CDR3 has 15 amino acids. V lost 6 bases, J lost 6 bases, and 6 bases stayed unmatched. DNA of the CDR3: TGTGCCAGCAGAACCGGACTAGCGGGAGTGGATACGCAGTATTTT. As protein: CASRTGLAGVDTQYF.

The V call is TRBV6-4, the J call TRBJ1-1; unclear D gene. Between the trimmed V and J ends, which lost 3 bases and 2 bases, there was a span of 7 bases. The CDR3 totals 13 residues. Germline CDR1 reads MRHNA; CDR2 reads SNTAGT. The CDR3 reads CASSERFNTEAFF. The CDR3 coding sequence is TGTGCCAGCAGTGAAAGGTTTAACACTGAAGCTTTCTTT.

This clone was seen a few times. This rearrangement joins TRBV6-5 to TRBJ1-2, with D perhaps matching TRBD1 (5 bases). Germline V gene data show CDR1 as MNHEY and CDR2 as SVGAGI. CDR3 size: 15 residues. V shed 0 bases and J shed 0 bases, with 8 bases lying between them. The DNA of the CDR3 is TGTGCCAGCAGTTACTCGCTCAGGGCTAACTATGGCTACACCTTC. This sequence encodes CASSYSLRANYGYTF.

This rearrangement joins TRBV5-1 to TRBJ2-1; 10 nucleotides align to TRBD2. Germline V gene lookup returns CDR1 SGHRS and CDR2 YFSETQ. The CDR3 extends over 18 amino acids. The J segment lost 1 base and the V segment lost 3 bases, leaving 10 bases of the junction unmatched. CDR3 amino acids: CASSSRPLTSGSYNEQFF. DNA for the CDR3: TGCGCCAGCAGCTCCCGCCCACTGACTAGCGGGTCCTACAATGAGCAGTTCTTC. Together with reference TRBV5-1 and TRBJ2-1, the CDR3 gives the full variable domain: KAGVTQTPRYLIKTRGQQVTLSCSPISGHRSVSWYQQTPGQGLQFLFEYFSETQRNKGNFPGRFSGRQFSNSRSEMNVSTLELGDSALYLCASSSRPLTSGSYNEQFFGPGTRLTVL.

As regards this clone: Other DNA sequences within the sample encode an identical CDR3. CDR3 DNA sequence: TGTGCCAGCAGAGGACTAGCGGGGGCCTACAATGAGCAGTTCTTC. Its translation: CASRGLAGAYNEQFF. The chain joins TRBV2 to TRBJ2-1; 13 positions agree with TRBD2. Germline assignment: CDR1 SNHLY and CDR2 FYNNEI. V lost 6 bases, J lost 2 bases, and 1 base stayed unmatched. The CDR3 totals 15 residues.

The rearrangement uses TRBV20-1 and TRBJ2-5; no firm D call. The V end was cut by 3 bases, the J end by 7 bases, with 9 bases between. The CDR3 contains 11 residues. The germline gives CDR1 DFQATT, CDR2 SNEGSKA (reference sequence). CDR3 DNA: TGCAGTGCTAGCCTGGGCGGGACCCAGTACTTC. Translation gives CSASLGGTQYF.

The rearrangement joins TRBV7-2 to TRBJ2-5; D is perhaps TRBD1 (6 bases). V gave up 0 bases and J gave up 4 bases, with 15 bases separating them. CDR1 is SGHTA and CDR2 is FQGNSA in the germline V gene. The CDR3 sequence is 16 residues long. CDR3 in DNA: TGTGCCAGCAGCTTAGCCCTACAGGGTGGGGGAGAGACCCAGTACTTC. Protein sequence: CASSLALQGGGETQYF.

The chain carries TRBV27 and TRBJ2-7; D is unresolved. Germline V gene sequence: CDR1 MNHEY, CDR2 SMNVEV (reference sequence). This CDR3 contains 13 residues. V shed 2 bases and J shed 4 bases, with 9 bases lying between them. The DNA for the CDR3 is TGTGCCAGCAGTTTAATTCCTGGATACGAGCAGTACTTC. This encodes CASSLIPGYEQYF.

The chain combines TRBV14 with TRBJ2-5; D is possibly TRBD1 (6 bases). Between the trimmed V and J ends, which lost 0 bases and 8 bases, there was a span of 13 bases. The CDR3 loop spans 14 amino acids. Germline V gene lookup returns CDR1 SGHDN and CDR2 FVKESK. The CDR3 reads CASSQDSQGRTQYF. The CDR3 DNA follows: TGTGCCAGCAGCCAAGATAGTCAGGGGCGCACCCAGTACTTC. Based on the CDR3 plus reference TRBV14 and TRBJ2-5, the full variable domain is EAGVTQFPSHSVIEKGQTVTLRCDPISGHDNLYWYRRVMGKEIKFLLHFVKESKQDESGMPNNRFLAERTGGTYSTLKVQPAELEDSGVYFCASSQDSQGRTQYFGPGTRLLVL.

This chain links TRBV6-6 with TRBJ1-2; the match to TRBD1 covers 8 bases. Germline trimming cut 3 bases from V and 5 bases from J; bases unmatched to any gene: 2. Germline V lookup: CDR1 MNHNY, CDR2 SVGAGI (reference sequence). The CDR3 totals 13 residues. CDR3 sequence: CASSYTGGYGYTF. In DNA, the CDR3 is TGTGCCAGCAGTTATACAGGGGGGTATGGCTACACCTTC.

This clone came up a few times. The V and J genes are TRBV27 and TRBJ1-2; 8 bases fit TRBD1. CDR3 length: 13 residues. The germline CDR1 and CDR2 sequences are MNHEY and SMNVEV (reference sequence). V dropped 2 bases and J dropped 4; count of bases not matched to a gene: 0. The CDR3, as DNA: TGTGCCAGCAGTTTAACAGGGGGCTATGGCTACACCTTC. Amino acid sequence: CASSLTGGYGYTF.